The clone carrying this T cell receptor beta chain was found a few times. As yet, its antigen is unknown. The entry originates in a study of blood T cells in healthy people across ages. Overall study findings and caveats: Whereas aged donors had fewer naive CD4+ cells, long-lived donors had more of them and higher diversity. CMV infection status of these donors was not known.

Alongside a J-beta primer mix, a sample-barcoded 5' primer served in a second PCR lasting roughly 6 to 11 cycles. Each cDNA molecule, via a template-switch adaptor with 12 random nucleotides, was tagged. Each CDR3 protein is one row after TCRdb ran MiXCR on the 5' RACE reads. The sample shows more than 1,400,000 distinct CDR3 sequences, approximately 40% of them seen only once. The clonotype originates from a woman between 18 and 30 years old in good health. The material sequenced was blood.

CDR3 protein: CASGFDRVNTEAFF. CDR3 DNA sequence: TGTGCTAGTGGTTTTGACAGGGTGAACACTGAAGCTTTCTTT. The chain links TRBV12-5 to TRBJ1-1; 7 bases fit TRBD1. V lost 3 bases, J lost 0 bases, and 1 base stayed unmatched. This CDR3 has 14 amino acids. Per the germline V gene, CDR1 is LGHNT and CDR2 is FRNRAP.